This record looks at one T cell receptor beta chain sequence and its context. The CDR3 runs to 18 residues. Germline assignment: CDR1 SGHAT and CDR2 FQNNGV. The authors made TCR beta cDNA libraries by 5'RACE template switching. This switching added a universal primer site and UMIs. TCRdb re-called the 5' RACE reads; every CDR3 protein appears as one record, without DNA. The listing contains 500,000 to 700,000 distinct CDR3 sequences. These data belong to a study of T cells expressing NK-cell markers. The sequenced material came from blood T cells: a sorted CD56 or NKG2C T cell subset, CD4+ or CD8+ T cells, or bulk PBMC T cells (not recorded which). The V gene is TRBV11-2, the J gene TRBJ2-6; TCRdb's D call, TRBD1, is unchecked because there is no DNA. The source of this sequence is a man aged 18-30 years in good health. This CDR3 reads CASSPPSSGASGANVLTF. Filled out from reference TRBV11-2 and TRBJ2-6, the complete variable domain reads EAGVAQSPRYKIIEKRQSVAFWCNPISGHATLYWYQQILGQGPKLLIQFQNNGVVDDSQLPKDRFSAERLKGVDSTLKIQPAKLEDSAVYLCASSPPSSGASGANVLTFGAGSRLTVL.